The clone carrying this T cell receptor (beta chain) has only one observation. Antigen specificity is unknown. This CDR3 has 14 amino acids. V lost 5 bases and J 0 bases, leaving 10 bases between the germline ends. From germline, CDR1 is SGHTA and CDR2 FQGNSA. Among the roughly 120 subjects of the validation cohort, separate from the approximately 670-subject first cohort, were the donors. This sample is drawn from a study of cytomegalovirus exposure and HLA in healthy donors. The overall study: In a later analysis, it was reported that the roughly 120 validation repertoires had been produced on the same platform as the 670 or so repertoires belonging to the first cohort. Whole-study findings and limits: In the roughly 120 validation repertoires, a later analysis found that first-cohort TCR clusters tended to co-occur. The study flagged 150 to 200 TCR beta chains as cytomegalovirus-associated.

Measured with immunoSEQ multiplex PCR; TCRdb has only the in-frame clones, and not every one. The profile covers about 130,000 clones, with around 90% appearing a single time and more than 1.5% taken by the ten largest. The sample was PBMCs. The chain combines TRBV7-2 with TRBJ1-2; D ambiguous. The receptor's source is a woman younger than 35 in good health and CMV-seronegative. The CDR3 nucleotides read TGTGCCAGCAGCCCGACACACCCTAACTATGGCTACACCTTC. It translates to CASSPTHPNYGYTF.